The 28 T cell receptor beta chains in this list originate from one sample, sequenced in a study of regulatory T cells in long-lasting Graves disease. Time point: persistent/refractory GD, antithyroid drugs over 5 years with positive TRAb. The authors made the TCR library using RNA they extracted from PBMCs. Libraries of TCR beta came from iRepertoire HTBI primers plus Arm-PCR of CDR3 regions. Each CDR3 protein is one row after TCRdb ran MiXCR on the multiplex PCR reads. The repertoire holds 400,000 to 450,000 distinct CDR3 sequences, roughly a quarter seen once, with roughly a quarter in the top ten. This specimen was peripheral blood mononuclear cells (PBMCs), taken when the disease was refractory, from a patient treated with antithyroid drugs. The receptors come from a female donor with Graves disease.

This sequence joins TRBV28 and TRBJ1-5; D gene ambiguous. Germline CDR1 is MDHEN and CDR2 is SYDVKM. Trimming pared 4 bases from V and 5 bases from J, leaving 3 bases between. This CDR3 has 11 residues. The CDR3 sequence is CASSSDQPQHF. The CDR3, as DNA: TGTGCCAGCAGTTCAGATCAGCCCCAGCATTTT. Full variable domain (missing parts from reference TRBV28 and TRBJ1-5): DVKVTQSSRYLVKRTGEKVFLECVQDMDHENMFWYRQDPGLGLRLIYFSYDVKMKEKGDIPEGYSVSREKKERFSLILESASTNQTSMYLCASSSDQPQHFGDGTRLSIL.

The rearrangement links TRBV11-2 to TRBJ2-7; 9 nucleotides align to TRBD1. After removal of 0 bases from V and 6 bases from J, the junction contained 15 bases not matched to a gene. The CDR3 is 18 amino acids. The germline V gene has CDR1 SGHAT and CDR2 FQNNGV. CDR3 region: CASSLDAGQGGVEIEQYF. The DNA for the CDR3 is TGTGCCAGCAGCTTAGACGCGGGACAGGGTGGGGTCGAGATCGAGCAGTACTTC.

The CDR3 region is CASSLWSKQETQYF. The CDR3 nucleotides are TGTGCCAGCAGTTTATGGTCTAAACAAGAGACCCAGTACTTC. The rearrangement joins TRBV27 to TRBJ2-5; the D is unclear. This CDR3 is built from 14 residues. The V gene's germline CDR1 is MNHEY and CDR2 SMNVEV (reference sequence). V was shortened by 1 base and J by 2 bases, with 8 bases between the two germline ends.

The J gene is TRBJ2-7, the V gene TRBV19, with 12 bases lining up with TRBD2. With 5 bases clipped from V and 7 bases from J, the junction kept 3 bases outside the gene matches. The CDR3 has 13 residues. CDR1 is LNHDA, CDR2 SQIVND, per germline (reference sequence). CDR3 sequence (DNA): TGTGCCAGTAGTCGAGGACTAGCGGGAGAGCAGTACTTC. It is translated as CASSRGLAGEQYF.

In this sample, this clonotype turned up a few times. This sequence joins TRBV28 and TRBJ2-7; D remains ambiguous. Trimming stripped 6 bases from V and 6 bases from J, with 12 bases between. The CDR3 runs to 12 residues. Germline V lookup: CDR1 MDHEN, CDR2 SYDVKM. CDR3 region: CASREYAAEQYF. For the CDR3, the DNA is TGTGCCAGCAGGGAATATGCGGCCGAGCAGTACTTC.

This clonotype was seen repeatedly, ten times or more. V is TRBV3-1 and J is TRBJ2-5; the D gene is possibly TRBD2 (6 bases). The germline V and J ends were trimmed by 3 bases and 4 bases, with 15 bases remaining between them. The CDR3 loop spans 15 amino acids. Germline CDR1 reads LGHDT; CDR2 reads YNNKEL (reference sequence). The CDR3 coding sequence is TGTGCCAGCAGCCAGGCAAGGACTATTCTAGAGACCCAGTACTTC. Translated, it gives CASSQARTILETQYF.

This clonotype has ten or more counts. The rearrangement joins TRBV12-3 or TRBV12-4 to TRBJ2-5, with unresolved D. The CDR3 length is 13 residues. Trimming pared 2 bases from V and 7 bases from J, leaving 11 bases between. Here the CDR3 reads CASSLRPPGTQYF. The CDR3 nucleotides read TGTGCCAGCAGTTTAAGACCCCCGGGGACCCAGTACTTC.

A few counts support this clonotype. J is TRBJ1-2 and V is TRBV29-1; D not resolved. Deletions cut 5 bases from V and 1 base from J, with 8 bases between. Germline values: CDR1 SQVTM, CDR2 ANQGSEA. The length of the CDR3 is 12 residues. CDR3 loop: CSVSPVNYGYTF. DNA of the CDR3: TGCAGCGTTTCTCCAGTTAACTATGGCTACACCTTC.

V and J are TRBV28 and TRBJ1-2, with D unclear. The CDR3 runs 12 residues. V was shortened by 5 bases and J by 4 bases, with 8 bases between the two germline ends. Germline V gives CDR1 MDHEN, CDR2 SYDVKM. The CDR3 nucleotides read TGTGCCAGCAGTCGGACTTTCTATGGCTACACCTTC. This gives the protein CASSRTFYGYTF.

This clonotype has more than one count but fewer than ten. CDR3 sequence (DNA): TGTGCCAGCAGTTTTATCGGCGCGTGGGGGGGCGATTTTTCGACGAACACTGAAGCTTTCTTT. Translation: CASSFIGAWGGDFSTNTEAFF. The rearrangement links TRBV12-3 or TRBV12-4 to TRBJ1-1, with D possibly TRBD1 on 6 matching bases. V lost 3 bases to trimming and J lost 1 base, with 30 bases between them. The length of the CDR3 is 21 residues.

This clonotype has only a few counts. The DNA for the CDR3 is TGTGCCTGGGACCTGTCGAATTCACCCCTCCACTTT. It yields the protein CAWDLSNSPLHF. The rearrangement links TRBV30 to TRBJ1-6; no reliable D call. Between the trimmed V and J ends, which lost 5 bases and 7 bases, there was a span of 9 bases. Germline V lookup: CDR1 GTSNPN, CDR2 SVGIG (reference sequence). CDR3 length equals 12 residues.

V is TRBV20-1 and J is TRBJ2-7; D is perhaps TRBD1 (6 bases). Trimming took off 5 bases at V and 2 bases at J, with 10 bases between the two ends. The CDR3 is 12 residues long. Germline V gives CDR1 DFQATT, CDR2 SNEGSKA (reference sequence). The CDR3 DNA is TGCAGTGCTTCGGGACAAACCTACGAGCAGTACTTC. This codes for CSASGQTYEQYF.

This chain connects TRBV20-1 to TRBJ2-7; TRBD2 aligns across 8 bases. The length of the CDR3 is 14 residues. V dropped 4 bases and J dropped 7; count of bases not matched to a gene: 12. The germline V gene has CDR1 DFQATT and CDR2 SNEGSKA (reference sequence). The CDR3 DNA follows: TGCAGTGCTATACCCGGGAGGGCCGTTGGGGAGCAGTACTTC. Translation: CSAIPGRAVGEQYF.

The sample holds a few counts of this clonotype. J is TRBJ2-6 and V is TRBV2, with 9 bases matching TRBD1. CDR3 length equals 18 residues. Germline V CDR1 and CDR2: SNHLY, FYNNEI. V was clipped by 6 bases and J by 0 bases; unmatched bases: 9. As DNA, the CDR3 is TGTGCCAGCAGCTCCGGGACAGGGTTCAGCTCTGGGGCCAACGTCCTGACTTTC. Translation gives CASSSGTGFSSGANVLTF.

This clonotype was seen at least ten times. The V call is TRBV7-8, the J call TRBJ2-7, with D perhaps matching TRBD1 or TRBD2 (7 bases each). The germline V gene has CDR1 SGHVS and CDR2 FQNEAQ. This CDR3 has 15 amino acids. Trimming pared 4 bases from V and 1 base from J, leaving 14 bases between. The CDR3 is CASSYPQGGSYEQYF. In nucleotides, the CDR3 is TGTGCCAGCAGCTACCCCCAGGGGGGGTCCTACGAGCAGTACTTC.

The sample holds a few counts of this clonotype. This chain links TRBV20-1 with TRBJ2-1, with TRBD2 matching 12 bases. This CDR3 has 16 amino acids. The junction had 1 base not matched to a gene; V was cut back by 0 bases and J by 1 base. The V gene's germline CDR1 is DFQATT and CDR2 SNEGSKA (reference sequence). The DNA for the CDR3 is TGCAGTGCTAGAGATCTAGCGGGAGGGTCCTACAATGAGCAGTTCTTC. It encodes CSARDLAGGSYNEQFF.

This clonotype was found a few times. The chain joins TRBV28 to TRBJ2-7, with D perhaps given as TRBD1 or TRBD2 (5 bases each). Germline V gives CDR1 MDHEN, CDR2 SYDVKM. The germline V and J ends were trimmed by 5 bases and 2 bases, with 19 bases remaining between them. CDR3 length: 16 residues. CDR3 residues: CASSPPPGTATYEQYF. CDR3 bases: TGTGCCAGCAGTCCTCCCCCCGGGACGGCTACCTACGAGCAGTACTTC.

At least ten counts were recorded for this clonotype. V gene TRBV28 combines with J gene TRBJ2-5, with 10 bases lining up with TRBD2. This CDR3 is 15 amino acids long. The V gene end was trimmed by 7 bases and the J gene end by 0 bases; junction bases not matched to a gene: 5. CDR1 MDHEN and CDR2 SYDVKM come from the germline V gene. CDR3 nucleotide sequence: TGTGCCAGCAATGGAAGCGGGAGGGACCAAGAGACCCAGTACTTC. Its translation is CASNGSGRDQETQYF.

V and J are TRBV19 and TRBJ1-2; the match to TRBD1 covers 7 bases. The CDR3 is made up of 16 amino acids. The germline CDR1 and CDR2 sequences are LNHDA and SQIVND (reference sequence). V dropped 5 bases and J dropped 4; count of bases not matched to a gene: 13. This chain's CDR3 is CASSLVGQGGSYGYTF. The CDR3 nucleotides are TGTGCCAGTAGTCTCGTCGGGCAGGGGGGCTCCTATGGCTACACCTTC.

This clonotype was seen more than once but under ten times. The CDR3 region is CASSGTMQVNQPQHF. The CDR3 DNA is TGTGCCAGCAGTGGGACAATGCAGGTAAATCAGCCCCAGCATTTT. V is TRBV2 and J is TRBJ1-5; TRBD1 might be the D (5 bases). CDR1 and CDR2 from the germline V gene are SNHLY and FYNNEI. V was pared by 4 bases and J by 4 bases, with 14 bases between. The CDR3 has 15 residues.

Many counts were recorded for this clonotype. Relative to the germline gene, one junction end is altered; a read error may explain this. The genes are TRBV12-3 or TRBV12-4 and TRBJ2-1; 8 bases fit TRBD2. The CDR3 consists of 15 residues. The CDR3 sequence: CASSLSGGSGLAPRF. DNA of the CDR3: TGTGCCAGCAGTTTGAGTGGGGGGTCAGGACTAGCTCCTCGCTTC.

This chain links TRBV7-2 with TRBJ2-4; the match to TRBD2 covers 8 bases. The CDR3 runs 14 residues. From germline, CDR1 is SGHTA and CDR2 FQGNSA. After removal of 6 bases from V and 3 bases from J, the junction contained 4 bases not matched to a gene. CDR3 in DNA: TGTGCCAGCAGGATCGGGGGGGGCAAAAACATTCAGTACTTC. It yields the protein CASRIGGGKNIQYF.

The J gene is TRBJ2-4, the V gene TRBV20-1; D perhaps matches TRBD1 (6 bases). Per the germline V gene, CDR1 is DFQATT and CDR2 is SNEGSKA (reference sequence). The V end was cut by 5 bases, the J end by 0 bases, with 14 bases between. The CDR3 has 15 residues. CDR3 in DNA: TGCAGTGCTTTGGACAGATTTGTAGCCAAAAACATTCAGTACTTC. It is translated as CSALDRFVAKNIQYF.

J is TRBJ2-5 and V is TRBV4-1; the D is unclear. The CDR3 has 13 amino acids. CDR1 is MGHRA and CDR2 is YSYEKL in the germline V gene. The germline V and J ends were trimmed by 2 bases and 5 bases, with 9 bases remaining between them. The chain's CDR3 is CASSQIRTETQYF. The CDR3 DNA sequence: TGCGCCAGCAGCCAAATACGTACTGAGACCCAGTACTTC.

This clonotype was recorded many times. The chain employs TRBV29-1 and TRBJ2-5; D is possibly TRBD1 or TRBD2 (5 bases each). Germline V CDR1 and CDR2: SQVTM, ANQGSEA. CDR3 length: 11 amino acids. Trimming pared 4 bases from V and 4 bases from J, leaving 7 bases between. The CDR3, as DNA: TGCAGCGTTGGGGACCTAGAGACCCAGTACTTC. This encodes CSVGDLETQYF.

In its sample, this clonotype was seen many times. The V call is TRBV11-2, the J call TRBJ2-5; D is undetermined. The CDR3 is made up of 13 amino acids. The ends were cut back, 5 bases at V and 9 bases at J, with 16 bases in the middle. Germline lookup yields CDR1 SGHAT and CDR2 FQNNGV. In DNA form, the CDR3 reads TGTGCCAGCAGCCAGCCGTCGGTCTCGGCCCAGTACTTC. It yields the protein CASSQPSVSAQYF. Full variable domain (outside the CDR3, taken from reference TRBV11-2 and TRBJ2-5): EAGVAQSPRYKIIEKRQSVAFWCNPISGHATLYWYQQILGQGPKLLIQFQNNGVVDDSQLPKDRFSAERLKGVDSTLKIQPAKLEDSAVYLCASSQPSVSAQYFGPGTRLLVL.

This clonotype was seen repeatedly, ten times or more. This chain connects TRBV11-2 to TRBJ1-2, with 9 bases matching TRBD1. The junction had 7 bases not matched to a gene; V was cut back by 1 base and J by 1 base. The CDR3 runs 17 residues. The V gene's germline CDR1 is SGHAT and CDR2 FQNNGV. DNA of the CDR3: TGTGCCAGCAGCTTAGTTCGGGACAGGGCAAATAACTATGGCTACACCTTC. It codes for CASSLVRDRANNYGYTF.

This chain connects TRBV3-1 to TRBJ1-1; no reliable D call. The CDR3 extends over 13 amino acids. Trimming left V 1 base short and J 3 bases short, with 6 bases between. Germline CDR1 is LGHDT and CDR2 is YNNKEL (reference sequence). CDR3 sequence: CASSQVRHTEAFF. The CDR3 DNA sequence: TGTGCCAGCAGCCAAGTCAGGCACACTGAAGCTTTCTTT.